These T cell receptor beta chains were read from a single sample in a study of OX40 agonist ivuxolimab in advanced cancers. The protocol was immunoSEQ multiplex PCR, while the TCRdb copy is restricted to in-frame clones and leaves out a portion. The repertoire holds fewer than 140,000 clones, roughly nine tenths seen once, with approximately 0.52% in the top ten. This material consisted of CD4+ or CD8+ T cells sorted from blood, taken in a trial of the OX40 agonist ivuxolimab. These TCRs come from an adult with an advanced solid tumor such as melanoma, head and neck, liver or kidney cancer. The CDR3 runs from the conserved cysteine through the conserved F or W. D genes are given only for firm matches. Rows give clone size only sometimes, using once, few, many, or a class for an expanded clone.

TGTGCCAGCAGTTACTCGAAAGGGGGGCTGTACAATGAGCAGTTCTTC,CASSYSKGGLYNEQFF,TRBV6-5,-,TRBJ2-1,-
TGTGCCAGCAGCCTCTTGAACGGGGCCGGGGAGCTGTTTTTT,CASSLLNGAGELFF,TRBV28,-,TRBJ2-2,-
TGTGCCAGCAGTTTTCCTAGCGGGGCCACAGATACGCAGTATTTT,CASSFPSGATDTQYF,TRBV28,TRBD2,TRBJ2-3,-
TGTGCCAGCAGTTTAGGGGCTAGACGAAACGAGCAGTACTTC,CASSLGARRNEQYF,TRBV28,-,TRBJ2-7,-
TGTGCCAGCAGGCACAGGGGGCTAACTACCTACGAGCAGTACTTC,CASRHRGLTTYEQYF,TRBV6-5,TRBD1,TRBJ2-7,-
TGCGCCAGCAGCCTAGAAGCCCTCGGGACAGGGGGCTCCTACGAGCAGTACTTC,CASSLEALGTGGSYEQYF,TRBV4-3,TRBD1,TRBJ2-7,-
TGCGCCAGCAGCCAACTGCCGGGGGTCTACAATGAGCAGTTCTTC,CASSQLPGVYNEQFF,TRBV4-1,-,TRBJ2-1,once
TGTGCCAGCAGCTTAGCCCAGAACACTGAAGCTTTCTTT,CASSLAQNTEAFF,TRBV7-9,-,TRBJ1-1,-
TGTGCCAGCAGACCTGGCAGGGGATATGGCTACACCTTC,CASRPGRGYGYTF,TRBV6-1,-,TRBJ1-2,-
TGTGCCAGCAGCTCCCGCACCGCGCGGGAGCAGTTCTTC,CASSSRTAREQFF,TRBV7-2,-,TRBJ2-1,-
TGTGCCAGCAGCCTCATAAATGTAGCGGGGGCCGACCTGACTTTC,CASSLINVAGADLTF,TRBV7-2,TRBD2,TRBJ2-6,-